This TCR beta chain was captured by sequencing in a study of T cells in women clearing cervical HPV infection. The study's findings and limits: Controls had more TRBV6-7 (0.16%) than cases (approximately 0.11%).

The CDR3 extends over 17 amino acids. Losses at the gene ends were 4 bases for V and 0 bases for J; bases not matched to a gene: 7. Germline CDR1 is SGHDN and CDR2 is FVKESK. Profiling relied on immunoSEQ multiplex PCR, and the TCRdb table lists in-frame clones only, not all of them. This sample's table reports about 26,000 clones. About this clone itself: Its antigen remains unidentified. Sequencing ends 3 residues short of the CDR3 end; the germline J gene provides the rest.

The chain uses TRBV14 and TRBJ2-3; TRBD2 agrees at 10 bases. Material: blood buffy coat. The TCR was taken from a woman aged 18 to 75 with a cervical HPV16 infection that either progressed to CIN3+ or cleared (not recorded which). The DNA read from the CDR3 is TGTGCCAGCAGCCGCTGGGAGACTAGCGGGAGCACAGATACG. Translated: CASSRWETSGSTDT. The entire CDR3 protein reads CASSRWETSGSTDTQYF.